This TCR beta chain originates from a study of post-analysis software for immune sequencing data. The authors incorporated unique molecular identifiers into the TCR beta cDNA libraries. The authors obtained roughly 550,000 cDNA molecules from roughly 1.1 to 9.2 million T cells. Each CDR3 protein is one row after TCRdb ran MiXCR on the PCR reads. Of about 560,000 distinct CDR3 sequences listed, 44% are singletons. Broader study findings: Multiple sclerosis patients showed significantly lower normalized Chao1 diversity than controls did. Included in a set of roughly five TRBV segments more frequent in patients than controls were TRBV5-6, TRBV5-1 and TRBV20-1.

This clonotype was seen more than once but under ten times. The target antigen is unknown. This CDR3 spans 14 amino acids. Germline V gene sequence: CDR1 ENHRY, CDR2 SYGVKD. V lost 4 bases and J lost 4, with 13 bases in between. Sequences were obtained from blood. This TCR was recovered from a girl aged 10-17 years with multiple sclerosis. V is TRBV10-3 and J is TRBJ1-1; D is ambiguous. CDR3 in amino acids: CAISAGVDSTEAFF. Written as DNA, the CDR3 is TGTGCCATCAGTGCCGGGGTTGATAGCACTGAAGCTTTCTTT.